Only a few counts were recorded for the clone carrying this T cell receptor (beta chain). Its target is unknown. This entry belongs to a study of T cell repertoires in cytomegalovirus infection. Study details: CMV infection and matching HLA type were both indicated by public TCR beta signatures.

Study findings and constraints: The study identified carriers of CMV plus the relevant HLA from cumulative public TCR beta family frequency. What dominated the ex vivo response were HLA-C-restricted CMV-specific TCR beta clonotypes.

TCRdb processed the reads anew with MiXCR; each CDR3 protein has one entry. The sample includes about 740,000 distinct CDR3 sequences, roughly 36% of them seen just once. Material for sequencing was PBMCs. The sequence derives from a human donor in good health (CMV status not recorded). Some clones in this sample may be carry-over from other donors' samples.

The CDR3 DNA follows: TGTGCCAGCAGCCAAGATGCAGTGAACACTGAAGCTTTCTTT. Translating it yields CASSQDAVNTEAFF. The V and J genes are TRBV14 and TRBJ1-1; D call uncertain. The CDR3 runs 14 residues. Between the trimmed V and J ends, which lost 0 bases and 0 bases, there was a span of 5 bases. CDR1 is SGHDN, CDR2 FVKESK, per germline.